The 20 T cell receptor beta chains below come from one sample, sequenced in a study of T cell repertoires in cytomegalovirus infection. No antigens are known for them. TCRdb passed the reads through MiXCR, listing each CDR3 protein once. Counted here are fewer than 650,000 distinct CDR3 sequences, under 45% occurring once; the ten biggest clones make up about 46%. The specimen comprised cultured PBMCs, sampled from culture after CMV antigen stimulation. These receptors came from a human donor in good health (CMV status not recorded). Some clones in this sample may be carry-over from other donors' samples.

The chain couples TRBV11-2 to TRBJ2-7, with 10 bases fitting TRBD2. This CDR3 has 12 amino acids. The germline gives CDR1 SGHAT, CDR2 FQNNGV. V shed 10 bases, J shed 11 bases, and the junction held 11 bases outside the gene matches. The CDR3 loop is CATRGLAGDEYF. DNA for the CDR3: TGTGCCACCCGGGGGCTAGCGGGGGACGAGTACTTC.

This chain uses TRBV6-6 with TRBJ2-7, with 11 bases fitting TRBD2. The germline gives CDR1 MNHNY, CDR2 SVGAGI (reference sequence). The CDR3 loop spans 16 amino acids. The junction had 8 bases not matched to a gene; V was cut back by 4 bases and J by 3 bases. CDR3 in amino acids: CASSFRLAGHIYEQYF. The CDR3 DNA sequence: TGTGCCAGCAGTTTCAGACTAGCGGGACACATCTACGAGCAGTACTTC.

V gene TRBV11-2 combines with J gene TRBJ1-1; unclear D gene. V was clipped by 5 bases and J by 8 bases, with 18 bases between them. The CDR3 extends over 14 amino acids. CDR1 SGHAT and CDR2 FQNNGV come from the germline V gene. CDR3 loop: CASSMSRPDVEAFF. The DNA of the CDR3 is TGTGCCAGCAGCATGAGCCGGCCGGACGTAGAAGCTTTCTTT.

CDR3 in amino acids: CASSLAGGSSLETQYF. CDR3 nucleotides: TGTGCCAGCAGCTTAGCGGGGGGAAGTAGCCTAGAGACCCAGTACTTC. The chain carries TRBV7-2 and TRBJ2-5, with D possibly matching TRBD2 (6 bases). V was cut by 0 bases and J by 4 bases, with 15 bases left in between. The CDR3 runs 16 residues. Germline values: CDR1 SGHTA, CDR2 FQGNSA.

The genes are TRBV7-2 and TRBJ2-4, with D tentatively TRBD1 or TRBD2 (7 bases each). Germline V gene data show CDR1 as SGHTA and CDR2 as FQGNSA. This CDR3 has 14 amino acids. V lost 2 bases, J lost 9 bases, and 14 bases lay in between. CDR3: CASSLLTRGGIQYF. The CDR3, as DNA: TGTGCCAGCAGCTTATTGACCAGGGGGGGCATTCAGTACTTC.

This chain joins TRBV12-3 or TRBV12-4 and TRBJ2-5, with a weak D call TRBD1 (5 bases). The CDR3 runs 15 residues. Trimming took off 2 bases at V and 2 bases at J, with 12 bases between the two ends. The CDR3 DNA reads TGTGCCAGCAGTTTATGGCAGGGCAATCAAGAGACCCAGTACTTC. Its translation: CASSLWQGNQETQYF.

The V gene is TRBV6-6, the J gene TRBJ2-7, with D possibly called TRBD1 or TRBD2 (5 bases each). Germline CDR1 reads MNHNY; CDR2 reads SVGAGI (reference sequence). V was shortened by 6 bases and J by 3 bases, with 12 bases between the two germline ends. The CDR3 has 13 amino acids. In DNA form, the CDR3 reads TGTGCCAGCAGACCAACGGGGCTCTACGAGCAGTACTTC. Translated, it gives CASRPTGLYEQYF.

This sequence joins TRBV7-2 and TRBJ2-3, with unresolved D. Germline loops: CDR1 SGHTA, CDR2 FQGNSA. The CDR3 has 14 amino acids. Trimming pared 5 bases from V and 2 bases from J, leaving 11 bases between. This CDR3 is CASSGPHPTDTQYF. The CDR3 bases are TGTGCCAGCAGCGGGCCGCACCCCACAGATACGCAGTATTTT.

The rearrangement uses TRBV7-9 and TRBJ2-3; D gene ambiguous. The germline V gene has CDR1 SEHNR and CDR2 FQNEAQ (reference sequence). Between the trimmed V and J ends, which lost 5 bases and 2 bases, there was a span of 8 bases. This CDR3 comprises 13 residues. The CDR3 DNA reads as TGTGCCAGCAGCCCGACGGTCACAGATACGCAGTATTTT. Protein: CASSPTVTDTQYF.

CDR3 sequence (DNA): TGCGCCAGGGCGTCCCCCTCGGCTCACGAGCAGTACTTC. This sequence encodes CARASPSAHEQYF. The chain links TRBV4-1 to TRBJ2-7; D gene uncertain. This CDR3 has 13 residues. Germline V gives CDR1 MGHRA, CDR2 YSYEKL. With 9 bases removed from V and 5 bases from J, the gap between germline ends came to 17 bases.

The chain carries TRBV7-6 and TRBJ2-1, with 9 positions matching TRBD2. CDR3 length equals 14 residues. V lost 2 bases, J lost 9 bases, and 5 bases stayed unmatched. Germline CDR1 and CDR2: SGHVS and FNYEAQ. CDR3 sequence (DNA): TGTGCCAGCAGCTTACTCGGGACTAGCTTTGAGCAGTTCTTC. It is translated as CASSLLGTSFEQFF. Complete variable domain (other parts from reference TRBV7-6 and TRBJ2-1): GAGVSQSPRYKVTKRGQDVALRCDPISGHVSLYWYRQALGQGPEFLTYFNYEAQQDKSGLPNDRFSAERPEGSISTLTIQRTEQRDSAMYRCASSLLGTSFEQFFGPGTRLTVL.

This clonotype was observed a few times. J is TRBJ1-1 and V is TRBV28, with a weak D call TRBD1 (6 bases). Germline-derived CDR1 and CDR2 are MDHEN and SYDVKM. The CDR3 is made up of 14 amino acids. V gave up 3 bases and J gave up 10 bases, with 18 bases separating them. CDR3 protein: CASSLGGTPKGAFF. The CDR3 DNA reads as TGTGCCAGCAGTTTGGGCGGGACACCAAAGGGAGCTTTCTTT.

V gene TRBV29-1 combines with J gene TRBJ1-2; D remains unclear. The germline V gene has CDR1 SQVTM and CDR2 ANQGSEA. The germline V and J ends were trimmed by 7 bases and 2 bases, with 14 bases remaining between them. The CDR3 consists of 13 residues. DNA of the CDR3: TGCAGCGCAGCCCCCGGGTCCAACTATGGCTACACCTTC. It encodes CSAAPGSNYGYTF. Together with reference TRBV29-1 and TRBJ1-2, the CDR3 gives the full variable domain: SAVISQKPSRDICQRGTSLTIQCQVDSQVTMMFWYRQQPGQSLTLIATANQGSEATYESGFVIDKFPISRPNLTFSTLTVSNMSPEDSSIYLCSAAPGSNYGYTFGSGTRLTVV.

V is TRBV6-8 and J is TRBJ2-1; TRBD2 matches 8 bases. The germline gives CDR1 MNHGY, CDR2 SAAAGT. The CDR3 covers 15 residues. V was pared by 8 bases and J by 4 bases, with 10 bases of the junction left unmatched. CDR3 in DNA: TGTGCCAGCTCAGGAGCGGGAGCCAATTACAATGAGCAGTTCTTC. Protein: CASSGAGANYNEQFF.

This clonotype was counted a few times. This chain connects TRBV19 to TRBJ2-3; 7 bases map to TRBD2. The CDR3 sequence is 14 residues long. The germline gives CDR1 LNHDA, CDR2 SQIVND (reference sequence). Trimming at V came to 7 bases and at J to 3 bases, leaving 7 bases not matched to a gene. For the CDR3, the DNA is TGTGCCAGTATCGAGGGAGGGTGGACAGATACGCAGTATTTT. Protein product: CASIEGGWTDTQYF.

The V gene is TRBV6-1, the J gene TRBJ2-1; 7 bases are shared with TRBD1. Germline CDR1 MNHNS, CDR2 SASEGT. The V gene end was trimmed by 3 bases and the J gene end by 9 bases; junction bases not matched to a gene: 5. The CDR3 is 13 amino acids. The CDR3 DNA reads as TGTGCCAGCAGTGAGGCAGGGGGTGTTGAGCAGTTCTTC. Residues: CASSEAGGVEQFF.

The V call is TRBV12-3 or TRBV12-4, the J call TRBJ1-2; D is unclear. The length of the CDR3 is 13 residues. V lost 6 bases, J lost 0 bases, and 8 bases lay in between. The CDR3 region is CASSNGPNYGYTF. DNA for the CDR3: TGTGCCAGCAGCAACGGACCTAACTATGGCTACACCTTC.

This clonotype appeared a few times. The gene calls are TRBV7-8 and TRBJ2-2, with 12 bases matching TRBD2. The CDR3 is 15 amino acids. The germline V gene has CDR1 SGHVS and CDR2 FQNEAQ. J gave up 5 bases and V 5 bases, and 3 bases lay outside the gene matches. The CDR3 nucleotides are TGTGCCAGCAGCAGAGGACTAGCGGGAACCGGGGAGCTGTTTTTT. This encodes CASSRGLAGTGELFF.

J is TRBJ2-4 and V is TRBV6-5, with D perhaps TRBD1 or TRBD2 (5 bases each). V gave up 1 base and J gave up 1 base, with 17 bases separating them. This CDR3 is built from 18 residues. Germline lookup yields CDR1 MNHEY and CDR2 SVGAGI. The CDR3 DNA reads as TGTGCCAGCAGTTACTACCCTGTTGGGGGAGACGCCAAAAACATTCAGTACTTC. This sequence encodes CASSYYPVGGDAKNIQYF.

The DNA for the CDR3 is TGCAGCGTCCTCCGGCCCGAGTCCTCCTACGAGCAGTACTTC. Protein product: CSVLRPESSYEQYF. The chain has TRBV29-1 and TRBJ2-7; the D is unclear. Germline-derived CDR1 and CDR2 are SQVTM and ANQGSEA. The CDR3 length is 14 residues. V was cut by 6 bases and J by 0 bases, with 15 bases left in between.